This T cell receptor beta chain was sequenced in a study of Graves' ophthalmopathy and Graves' hyperthyroidism. In regard to this clonotype: The antigen is unknown. A much larger clone differs by one base, so this may be a read error.

Study-wide findings and caveats: Sensitivity reached 60% to 71% and specificity roughly 72% when the model predicted ophthalmopathy progression. Blood also harbored most expanded thyroid clonotypes above 0.001 frequency.

CDR3 length equals 13 residues. Germline CDR1 SGHTA, CDR2 FQGTGA. Amplified TCR beta CDR3 regions were obtained using RNA transcripts as template. HTBI primers were used in a first-round RT-PCR, which preceded a second-round multiplex PCR. MiXCR was run by TCRdb on the multiplex PCR reads, yielding one entry per CDR3 protein. The sample includes around 1.1 million distinct CDR3 sequences, 35% to 40% seen only once; the top ten take over 8.5%. Sequenced input: peripheral blood or thyroid tissue (not recorded which). This rearrangement joins TRBV7-3 to TRBJ2-7; D ambiguous. This clonotype originated in an adult man with Graves' hyperthyroidism. The CDR3 region has the DNA TGCACCAGCAGCCAACGTCGCAGCTACGAGCAGTACTTC. Protein product: CTSSQRRSYEQYF.